This is a list of T cell receptor beta chains from one sample in a study of molecular identifiers for immune sequencing clone quantification. Using its own MiXCR run on the PCR reads, TCRdb lists one record per CDR3 protein. The sample yields hundreds of thousands of distinct CDR3 sequences, approximately 24% seen once. The sequenced material came from naive CD8+ T cells from blood, with Jurkat cell RNA spiked in. The receptors were sampled from a human donor in good health. Some libraries in this study had Jurkat cell RNA spiked in. Both conserved end residues are part of each CDR3. D genes are given only for firm matches. Not every row has a clone size; where given, it reads once, few, many or a size class.

-,TRBV30,few,TRBJ1-1,CASNLNTEAFF,TGTGCTTCCAACTTGAACACTGAAGCTTTCTTT
-,TRBV5-6,few,TRBJ2-5,CASSSTELRGTQYF,TGTGCCAGCAGCTCAACAGAACTCCGGGGGACCCAGTACTTC
TRBD1,TRBV27,-,TRBJ1-1,CASSRGYGQENTEAFF,TGTGCCAGCAGTCGGGGGTACGGACAGGAGAACACTGAAGCTTTCTTT
-,TRBV19,few,TRBJ1-5,CASQRVSNQPQHF,TGTGCCAGCCAGCGGGTTAGCAATCAGCCCCAGCATTTT
-,TRBV20-1,few,TRBJ2-1,CSAREVIYNEQFF,TGCAGTGCTAGAGAGGTGATATACAATGAGCAGTTCTTC
-,TRBV3-1,-,TRBJ2-7,CASSQWPEQYF,TGTGCCAGCAGCCAATGGCCCGAGCAGTACTTC
-,TRBV12-3/TRBV12-4,few,TRBJ2-5,CASSFGSVETQYF,TGTGCCAGCAGTTTTGGGAGTGTCGAGACCCAGTACTTC
TRBD2,TRBV7-2,-,TRBJ2-1,CASSPGLAGGPYSNEQFF,TGTGCCAGCAGCCCGGGACTAGCGGGAGGGCCTTATTCAAATGAGCAGTTCTTC
-,TRBV20-1,-,TRBJ1-1,CSAEGGSNTEAFF,TGCAGTGCCGAGGGGGGATCGAACACTGAAGCTTTCTTT
TRBD2,TRBV6-2/TRBV6-3,few,TRBJ2-1,CASKISGRIYEQFF,TGTGCCAGCAAGATTAGCGGGAGGATCTATGAGCAGTTCTTC
TRBD2,TRBV20-1,-,TRBJ2-1,CSAMRGGNVNAPFF,TGCAGTGCTATGCGGGGGGGCAATGTAAATGCGCCGTTCTTC
TRBD1,TRBV19,-,TRBJ2-3,CASSLTGPSTDTQCF,TGTGCCAGTAGTCTGACAGGGCCTAGCACAGATACGCAGTGTTTT
TRBD2,TRBV7-6,few,TRBJ2-7,CASSFMERGVEQYF,TGTGCCAGCAGCTTCATGGAGCGGGGGGTCGAGCAGTACTTC
TRBD2,TRBV4-1,many,TRBJ2-3,CASSHLAGGSDTQYF,TGCGCCAGCAGCCATCTAGCGGGGGGGTCAGATACGCAGTATTTT
-,TRBV5-3,-,TRBJ1-5,CASSPGPQHF,TGTGCCAGCAGCCCAGGACCCCAGCATTTT
-,TRBV30,many,TRBJ2-5,CAWSLKGTPEGETQYF,TGTGCCTGGAGCCTCAAGGGGACTCCCGAGGGAGAGACCCAGTACTTC